This is a list of T cell receptor beta chains from one sample in a study of blood T cell repertoires in COVID-19. The repertoire was sequenced with immunoSEQ multiplex PCR; TCRdb's copy has only in-frame clones and lacks some. Of around 130,000 clones detected, around nine tenths appear once; the ten largest clones hold under 6.5%. The sample comprised peripheral blood. These receptors were obtained from a human donor in a cohort sampled during active COVID-19. Both conserved end residues are part of each CDR3. A D gene is named only where the DNA matches it firmly. Only part of the rows carry a size: once, few, many, or a class if the clone is expanded.

V	J	length	size	D	CDR3	DNA
TRBV28	TRBJ1-1	14	-	-	CASSYPDRNTEAFF	TGTGCCAGCAGTTACCCCGACAGGAACACTGAAGCTTTCTTT
TRBV5-1	TRBJ1-6	14	once	-	CASSYRDYNSPLHF	TGCGCCAGCAGCTACAGGGACTATAATTCACCCCTCCACTTT
TRBV10-3	TRBJ2-3	16	-	TRBD2	CAISDSAGGPTDTQYF	TGTGCCATCAGTGATAGCGCGGGAGGGCCGACAGATACGCAGTATTTT
TRBV12-3/TRBV12-4	TRBJ2-7	12	-	-	CASSPSGYEQYF	TGTGCCAGCAGTCCCAGCGGCTACGAGCAGTACTTC
TRBV29-1	TRBJ2-5	15	-	TRBD2	CSVKGGSGDQETQYF	TGCAGCGTGAAGGGAGGTAGCGGGGACCAAGAGACCCAGTACTTC
TRBV28	TRBJ2-7	13	-	TRBD2	CASSSPAGDEQYF	TGTGCCAGCAGTTCCCCAGCGGGAGACGAGCAGTACTTC
TRBV3-1/TRBV3-2	TRBJ1-2	13	-	TRBD1	CASSLGQGRGYTF	TGTGCCAGCAGCCTCGGACAGGGTCGTGGCTACACCTTC
TRBV5-1	TRBJ2-3	13	few	-	CASSLAVVDTQYF	TGCGCCAGCAGCTTGGCGGTGGTAGATACGCAGTATTTT
TRBV27	TRBJ1-2	14	-	-	CASSPLAAGYGYTF	TGTGCCAGCAGTCCCCTGGCAGCCGGGTATGGCTACACCTTC
TRBV5-4	TRBJ2-7	13	-	-	CASSDTRSYEQYF	TGTGCCAGCAGTGATACTAGAAGCTACGAGCAGTACTTC
TRBV24-1	TRBJ1-1	13	once	-	CATSGIGSTEAFF	TGTGCCACCAGTGGCATAGGGAGCACTGAAGCTTTCTTT
TRBV15	TRBJ2-4	15	once	-	CATSNGVGPKNIQYF	TGTGCCACCAGCAACGGGGTAGGGCCCAAAAACATTCAGTACTTC
TRBV2	TRBJ2-2	15	-	TRBD2	CASSEAGLADGELFF	TGTGCCAGCAGTGAAGCGGGACTAGCGGACGGGGAGCTGTTTTTT
TRBV27	TRBJ2-3	13	-	-	CASRGAVADTQYF	TGTGCCAGCAGAGGGGCAGTTGCAGATACGCAGTATTTT
TRBV9	TRBJ2-1	16	-	TRBD1	CASSVAGTGTNNEQFF	TGTGCCAGCAGCGTTGCCGGGACAGGGACTAACAATGAGCAGTTCTTC
TRBV7-2	TRBJ2-7	15	-	-	CASSLDSSSSYEQYF	TGTGCCAGCAGCTTAGACTCTAGCAGCTCCTACGAGCAGTACTTC
TRBV14	TRBJ1-5	14	-	-	CASSQVRSNQPQHF	TGTGCCAGCAGCCAAGTTCGGAGCAATCAGCCCCAGCATTTT
TRBV6-5	TRBJ1-6	13	-	-	CASGWQYNSPLHF	TGTGCCAGCGGCTGGCAGTATAATTCACCCCTCCACTTT
TRBV27	TRBJ2-1	14	many	TRBD2	CASSLRSGMDEQFF	TGTGCCAGCAGTTTACGAAGCGGGATGGATGAGCAGTTCTTC
TRBV28	TRBJ1-2	10	-	-	CASSSVGYTF	TGTGCCAGCAGTTCCGTGGGCTACACCTTC
TRBV7-9	TRBJ2-1	17	-	TRBD1	CASSGSIGTGNYNEQFF	TGTGCCAGCAGCGGGAGTATTGGGACAGGTAATTACAATGAGCAGTTCTTC
TRBV18	TRBJ2-3	15	-	TRBD1	CASSPQGAGADTQYF	TGTGCCAGCTCACCACAGGGGGCTGGGGCAGATACGCAGTATTTT
TRBV5-6	TRBJ2-2	16	-	-	CASSEMGSLDTGELFF	TGTGCCAGCAGCGAAATGGGGAGTTTGGACACCGGGGAGCTGTTTTTT
TRBV5-1	TRBJ2-7	15	-	TRBD2	CASSRRLAGGDEQYF	TGCGCCAGCAGCCGCCGACTAGCGGGGGGGGACGAGCAGTACTTC
TRBV2	TRBJ2-7	13	-	TRBD1	CASTPTGTYEQYF	TGTGCCAGCACCCCGACAGGGACCTACGAGCAGTACTTC
TRBV6-6	TRBJ1-2	12	few	-	CASNGGNYGYTF	TGTGCCAGCAACGGAGGGAACTATGGCTACACCTTC
TRBV19	TRBJ1-2	14	many	-	CASSPSRGNYGYTF	TGTGCCAGTAGCCCTTCTCGGGGTAACTATGGCTACACCTTC
TRBV5-5	TRBJ1-1	19	-	TRBD1	CASSLLTTGVLGMNTEAFF	TGTGCCAGCAGCTTACTTACGACAGGGGTCCTTGGAATGAACACTGAAGCTTTCTTT
TRBV5-1	TRBJ2-3	15	-	TRBD2	CASSLTSVDTDTQYF	TGCGCCAGCAGCTTGACTAGCGTAGACACAGATACGCAGTATTTT
TRBV3-1/TRBV3-2	TRBJ2-5	16	-	-	CASSQDTVVILETQYF	TGTGCCAGCAGCCAAGACACGGTCGTCATATTAGAGACCCAGTACTTC
TRBV5-4	TRBJ1-5	15	-	TRBD1	CASSLGGGNDQPQHF	TGTGCCAGCAGCTTGGGAGGGGGCAATGATCAGCCCCAGCATTTT
TRBV2	TRBJ1-5	13	-	TRBD1	CASSGQGSAPQHF	TGTGCCAGCAGTGGACAGGGTTCGGCGCCCCAGCATTTT
TRBV7-9	TRBJ2-7	14	many	TRBD1	CASSDRDRPYEQYF	TGTGCCAGCAGCGATCGGGACAGACCCTACGAGCAGTACTTC
TRBV28	TRBJ1-2	16	few	TRBD1	CASSLASGGPFYGYTF	TGTGCCAGCAGTTTAGCCTCAGGGGGGCCTTTCTATGGCTACACCTTC
TRBV4-1	TRBJ2-1	18	few	TRBD2	CASSQTLTRGGSPNEQFF	TGCGCCAGCAGCCAAACCTTAACCCGGGGGGGATCTCCCAATGAGCAGTTCTTC
TRBV13	TRBJ2-7	14	-	TRBD2	CASSLEAGGAEQYF	TGTGCCAGCAGCTTAGAAGCGGGAGGTGCCGAGCAGTACTTC
TRBV27	TRBJ1-5	18	-	-	CASSRKPGAREGNQPQHF	TGTGCCAGCAGCAGAAAACCGGGAGCAAGAGAGGGCAATCAGCCCCAGCATTTT